One T cell receptor beta chain is described in this entry. Its antigen is unidentified. This CDR3 comprises 14 residues. Germline CDR1 reads MDHEN; CDR2 reads SYDVKM. Deletions cut 3 bases from V and 3 bases from J, with 12 bases between. The data stem from a study of graft-versus-host responses after intestinal transplantation. Sequenced by immunoSEQ multiplex PCR; TCRdb stores in-frame clones only, minus some. The repertoire holds about 92,000 clones, with approximately 90% as singletons. The origin of this receptor is a human donor who received an intestinal transplant. This chain links TRBV28 with TRBJ2-7; D ambiguous. The sample consisted of unstimulated CD8+ T cells sorted from spleen or lymph node cells, taken before intestinal transplant. Here the CDR3 reads CASSFLTRDYEQYF. The CDR3 bases are TGTGCCAGCAGTTTCTTGACTCGCGACTACGAGCAGTACTTC.